These T cell receptor beta chains were read from a single sample in a study of blood T cell repertoires in COVID-19. TCRdb's copy holds only in-frame clones and misses some; the assay was immunoSEQ multiplex PCR. Seen here are approximately 500,000 clones, around 90% observed once, and the top ten hold 7.5% to 9%. Specimen: peripheral blood. These TCRs come from a woman in her 50s with COVID-19, enrolled during active disease. Both conserved end residues are part of each CDR3. The D gene is left open where the match is weak. Where a row states a size, it is once, few, many or the class of an expanded clone; other rows omit it.

d_gene	v_gene	abundance	j_gene	CDR3nt	CDR3aa
TRBD2	TRBV4-1	NA	TRBJ2-1	TGCGCCAGCAGCCAACCTCCGGGACTAGCGGGGAATGAGCAGTTCTTC	CASSQPPGLAGNEQFF
NA	TRBV24-1	once	TRBJ2-1	TGTGCCACCAGTGATTTTCCGAATGAGCAGTTCTTC	CATSDFPNEQFF
NA	TRBV28	NA	TRBJ1-1	TGTGCCAGCAGCCGTAGTACTGAAGCTTTCTTT	CASSRSTEAFF
TRBD1	TRBV10-1	NA	TRBJ1-1	TGCGCCAGCAGTGACCCCGGACAGGGCCCAGCTTTCTTT	CASSDPGQGPAFF
NA	TRBV10-3	once	TRBJ2-1	TGTGCCATCAGTAGCGGCTCCTACAATGAGCAGTTCTTC	CAISSGSYNEQFF
NA	TRBV11-2	once	TRBJ1-2	TGTGCCAGCAGCCTGGGGGGGCACAACTATGGCTACACCTTC	CASSLGGHNYGYTF
NA	TRBV12-3/TRBV12-4	NA	TRBJ1-2	TGTGCCAGCCAAGGACAGTCTAACTATGGCTACACCTTC	CASQGQSNYGYTF
NA	TRBV4-2	NA	TRBJ2-7	TGTGCCAGCAGCCTCGGGATCTTCGACGAGCAGTACTTC	CASSLGIFDEQYF
TRBD1	TRBV5-1	NA	TRBJ2-5	TGCGCCAGCAGCGACGGGACAGTCGGGACCCAGTACTTC	CASSDGTVGTQYF
TRBD2	TRBV2	NA	TRBJ2-2	TGTGCCAGCAGTCTAGCGGGGGGGCCCGGCGGGGAGCTGTTTTTT	CASSLAGGPGGELFF
NA	TRBV6-5	NA	TRBJ1-1	TGTGCCAGCAGCCATCAGGGGCGCCGCACTGAAGCTTTCTTT	CASSHQGRRTEAFF
NA	TRBV2	few	TRBJ1-5	TGTGCCAGCAGGCTGGACAGTTTGGGGGATCAGCCCCAGCATTTT	CASRLDSLGDQPQHF
NA	TRBV3-1/TRBV3-2	NA	TRBJ2-1	TGTGCCAGCACCCCAATTTCCGGTACTTTCAATGAGCAGTTCTTC	CASTPISGTFNEQFF
NA	TRBV30	few	TRBJ1-1	TGTGCCTGGAGCCCCGACAGGAACACTGAAGCTTTCTTT	CAWSPDRNTEAFF
NA	TRBV5-1	once	TRBJ1-2	TGCGCCAGCAGCTCTAGGCCCGACGGCTATGGCTACACCTTC	CASSSRPDGYGYTF
NA	TRBV5-1	NA	TRBJ2-3	TGCGCCAGCAGCCGGGACTCGACCACAGATACGCAGTATTTT	CASSRDSTTDTQYF
TRBD2	TRBV7-3	NA	TRBJ2-2	TGTGCCAGCAGCTTAAATGGCGGGAGGGACACCGGGGAGCTGTTTTTT	CASSLNGGRDTGELFF
NA	TRBV6-6	NA	TRBJ1-1	TGTGCCAGCAGTTTATTTCAGGGGAACACTGAAGCTTTCTTT	CASSLFQGNTEAFF
TRBD1	TRBV5-1	NA	TRBJ2-2	TGCGCCAGCAGCGTGACAGGGGGTCACACCGGGGAGCTGTTTTTT	CASSVTGGHTGELFF
NA	TRBV7-8	NA	TRBJ1-2	TGTGCCAGCAGCTTAGCAACAGGGCTGTCTAACTATGGCTACACCTTC	CASSLATGLSNYGYTF